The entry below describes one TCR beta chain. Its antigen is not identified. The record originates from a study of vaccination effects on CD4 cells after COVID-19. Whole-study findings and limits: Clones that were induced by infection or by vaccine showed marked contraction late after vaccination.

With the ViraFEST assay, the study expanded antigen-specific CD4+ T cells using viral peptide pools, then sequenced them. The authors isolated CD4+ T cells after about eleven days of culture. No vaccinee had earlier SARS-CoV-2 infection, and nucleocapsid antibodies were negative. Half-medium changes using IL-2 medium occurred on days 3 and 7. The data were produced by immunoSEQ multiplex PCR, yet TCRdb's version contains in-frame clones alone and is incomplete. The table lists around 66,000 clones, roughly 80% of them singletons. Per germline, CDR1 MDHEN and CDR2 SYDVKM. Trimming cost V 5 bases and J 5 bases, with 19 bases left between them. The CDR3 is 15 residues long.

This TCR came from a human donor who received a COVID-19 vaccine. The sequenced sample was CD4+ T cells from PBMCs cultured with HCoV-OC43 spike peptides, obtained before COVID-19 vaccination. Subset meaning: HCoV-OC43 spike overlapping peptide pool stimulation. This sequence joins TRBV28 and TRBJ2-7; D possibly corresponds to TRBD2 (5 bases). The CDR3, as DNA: TGTGCCAGCAGTGCCCCGGGAAACAACCCCCACGAGCAGTACGTC. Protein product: CASSAPGNNPHEQYV.